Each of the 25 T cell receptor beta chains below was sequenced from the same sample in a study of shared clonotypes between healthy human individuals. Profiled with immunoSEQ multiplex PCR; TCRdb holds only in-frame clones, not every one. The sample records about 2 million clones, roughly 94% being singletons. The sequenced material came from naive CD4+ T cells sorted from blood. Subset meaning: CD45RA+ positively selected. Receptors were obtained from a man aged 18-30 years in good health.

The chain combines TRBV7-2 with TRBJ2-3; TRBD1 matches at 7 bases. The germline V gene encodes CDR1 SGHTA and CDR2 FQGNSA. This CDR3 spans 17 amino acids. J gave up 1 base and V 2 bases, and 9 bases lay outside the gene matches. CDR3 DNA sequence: TGTGCCAGCAGCTTAAATTCGATCACAGGGGGCACAGATACGCAGTATTTT. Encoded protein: CASSLNSITGGTDTQYF.

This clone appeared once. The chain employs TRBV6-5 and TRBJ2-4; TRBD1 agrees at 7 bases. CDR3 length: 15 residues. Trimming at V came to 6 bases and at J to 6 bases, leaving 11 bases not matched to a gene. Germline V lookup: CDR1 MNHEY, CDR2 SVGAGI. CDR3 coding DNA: TGTGCCAGCAGGTCGTCGTCGACAGGGAGAAACATTCAGTACTTC. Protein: CASRSSSTGRNIQYF.

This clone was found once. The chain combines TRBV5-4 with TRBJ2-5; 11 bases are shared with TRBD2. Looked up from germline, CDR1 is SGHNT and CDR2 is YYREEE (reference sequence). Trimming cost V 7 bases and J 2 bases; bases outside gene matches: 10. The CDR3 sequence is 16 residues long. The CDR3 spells CASSLPPSGGQETQYF. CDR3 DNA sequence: TGTGCCAGCTCTCTCCCCCCTAGCGGGGGGCAAGAGACCCAGTACTTC. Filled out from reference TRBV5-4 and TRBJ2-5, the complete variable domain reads ETGVTQSPTHLIKTRGQQVTLRCSSQSGHNTVSWYQQALGQGPQFIFQYYREEENGRGNFPPRFSGLQFPNYSSELNVNALELDDSALYLCASSLPPSGGQETQYFGPGTRLLVL.

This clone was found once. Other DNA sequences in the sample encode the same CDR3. The CDR3 here is CASSLATAPYEQYF. The CDR3 DNA reads TGCGCCAGCAGCTTGGCCACGGCCCCCTACGAGCAGTACTTC. This chain connects TRBV5-1 to TRBJ2-7; D is unclear. CDR3 length: 14 amino acids. Trimming took 0 bases from V and 2 from J, leaving 9 bases between them. Looked up from germline, CDR1 is SGHRS and CDR2 is YFSETQ.

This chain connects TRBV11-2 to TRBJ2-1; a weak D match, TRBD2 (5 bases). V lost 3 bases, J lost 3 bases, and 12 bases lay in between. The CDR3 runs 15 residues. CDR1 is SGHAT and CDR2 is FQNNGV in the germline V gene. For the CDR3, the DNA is TGTGCCAGCAGCTTGCCCTCGGGGAACTACAATGAGCAGTTCTTC. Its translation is CASSLPSGNYNEQFF. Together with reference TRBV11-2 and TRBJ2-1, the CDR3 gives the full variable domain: EAGVAQSPRYKIIEKRQSVAFWCNPISGHATLYWYQQILGQGPKLLIQFQNNGVVDDSQLPKDRFSAERLKGVDSTLKIQPAKLEDSAVYLCASSLPSGNYNEQFFGPGTRLTVL.

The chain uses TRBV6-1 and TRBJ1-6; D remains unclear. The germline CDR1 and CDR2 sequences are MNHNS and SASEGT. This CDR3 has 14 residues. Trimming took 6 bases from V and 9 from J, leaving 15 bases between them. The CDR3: CASSSKGDASPLHF. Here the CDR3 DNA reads TGTGCCAGCAGCAGTAAGGGCGACGCTTCACCCCTCCACTTT.

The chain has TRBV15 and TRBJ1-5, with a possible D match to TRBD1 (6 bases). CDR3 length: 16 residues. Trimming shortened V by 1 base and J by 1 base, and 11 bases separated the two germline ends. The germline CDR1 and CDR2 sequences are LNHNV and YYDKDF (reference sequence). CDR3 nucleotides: TGTGCCACCAGCAGAGTGGGGGGGCCAAGCAATCAGCCCCAGCATTTT. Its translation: CATSRVGGPSNQPQHF.

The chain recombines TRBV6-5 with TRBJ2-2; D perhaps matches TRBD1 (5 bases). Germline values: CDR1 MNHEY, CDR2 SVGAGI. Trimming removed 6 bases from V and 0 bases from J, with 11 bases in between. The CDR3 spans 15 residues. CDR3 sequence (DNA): TGTGCCAGCAGATATAGACAGACGAACACCGGGGAGCTGTTTTTT. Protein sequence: CASRYRQTNTGELFF.

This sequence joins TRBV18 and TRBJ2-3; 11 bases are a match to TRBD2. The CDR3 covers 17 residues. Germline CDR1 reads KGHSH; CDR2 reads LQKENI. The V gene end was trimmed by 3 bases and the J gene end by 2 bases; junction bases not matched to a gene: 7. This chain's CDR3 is CASSPFALAGATDTQYF. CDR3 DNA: TGTGCCAGCTCACCGTTCGCACTAGCGGGAGCCACAGATACGCAGTATTTT.

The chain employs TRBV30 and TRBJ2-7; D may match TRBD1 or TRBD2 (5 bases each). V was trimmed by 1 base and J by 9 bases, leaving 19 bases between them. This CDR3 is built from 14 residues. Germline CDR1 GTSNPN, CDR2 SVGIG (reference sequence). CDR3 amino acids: CAWSGGGEAVAQYF. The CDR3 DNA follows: TGTGCCTGGAGTGGTGGGGGAGAAGCGGTCGCGCAGTACTTC.

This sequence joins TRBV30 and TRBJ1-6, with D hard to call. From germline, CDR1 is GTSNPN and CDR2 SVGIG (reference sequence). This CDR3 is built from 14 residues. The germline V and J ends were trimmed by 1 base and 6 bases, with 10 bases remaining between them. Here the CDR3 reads CAWSGVLGNSPLHF. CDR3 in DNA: TGTGCCTGGAGTGGGGTTTTAGGTAATTCACCCCTCCACTTT.

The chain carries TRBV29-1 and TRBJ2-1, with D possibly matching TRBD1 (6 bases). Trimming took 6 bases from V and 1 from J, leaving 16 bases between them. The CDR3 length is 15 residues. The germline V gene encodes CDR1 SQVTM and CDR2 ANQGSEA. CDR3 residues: CSVGAPAASYNEQFF. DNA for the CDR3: TGCAGCGTGGGGGCCCCCGCCGCTTCCTACAATGAGCAGTTCTTC.

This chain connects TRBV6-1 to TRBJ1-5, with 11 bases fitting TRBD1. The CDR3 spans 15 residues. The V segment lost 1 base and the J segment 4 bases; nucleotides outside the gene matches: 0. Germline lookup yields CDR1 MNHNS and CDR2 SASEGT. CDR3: CASSEGDRGNQPQHF. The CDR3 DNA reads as TGTGCCAGCAGTGAAGGGGACAGGGGGAATCAGCCCCAGCATTTT.

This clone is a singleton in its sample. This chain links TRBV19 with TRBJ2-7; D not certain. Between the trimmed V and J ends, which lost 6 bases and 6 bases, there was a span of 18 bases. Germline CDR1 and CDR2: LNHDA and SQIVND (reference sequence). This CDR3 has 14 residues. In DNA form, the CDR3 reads TGTGCCAGTAGATTGTCGGGCTACTTGCGCGAGCAGTACTTC. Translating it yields CASRLSGYLREQYF. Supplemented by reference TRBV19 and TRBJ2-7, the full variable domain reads DGGITQSPKYLFRKEGQNVTLSCEQNLNHDAMYWYRQDPGQGLRLIYYSQIVNDFQKGDIAEGYSVSREKKESFPLTVTSAQKNPTAFYLCASRLSGYLREQYFGPGTRLTVT.

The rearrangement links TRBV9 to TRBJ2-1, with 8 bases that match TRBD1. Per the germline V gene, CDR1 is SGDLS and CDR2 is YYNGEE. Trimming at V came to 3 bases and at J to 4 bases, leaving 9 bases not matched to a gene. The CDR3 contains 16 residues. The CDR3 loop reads CASSAGGTGNYNEQFF. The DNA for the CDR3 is TGTGCCAGCAGCGCAGGGGGCACAGGGAATTACAATGAGCAGTTCTTC.

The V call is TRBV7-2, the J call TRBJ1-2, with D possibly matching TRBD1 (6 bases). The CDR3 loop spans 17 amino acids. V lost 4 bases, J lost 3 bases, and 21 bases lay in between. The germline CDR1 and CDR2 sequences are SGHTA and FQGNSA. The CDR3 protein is CASSSISPRGRDYGYTF. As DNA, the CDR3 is TGTGCCAGCAGCTCAATATCTCCACGGGGGCGAGACTATGGCTACACCTTC. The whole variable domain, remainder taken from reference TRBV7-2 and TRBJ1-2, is GAGVSQSPSNKVTEKGKDVELRCDPISGHTALYWYRQSLGQGLEFLIYFQGNSAPDKSGLPSDRFSAERTGGSVSTLTIQRTQQEDSAVYLCASSSISPRGRDYGYTFGSGTRLTVV.

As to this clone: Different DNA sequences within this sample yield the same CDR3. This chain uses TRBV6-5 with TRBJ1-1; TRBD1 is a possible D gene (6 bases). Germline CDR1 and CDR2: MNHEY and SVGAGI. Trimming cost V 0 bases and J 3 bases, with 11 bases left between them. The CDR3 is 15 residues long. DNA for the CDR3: TGTGCCAGCAGTTACTCTGACAGGTTAGACACTGAAGCTTTCTTT. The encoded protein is CASSYSDRLDTEAFF.

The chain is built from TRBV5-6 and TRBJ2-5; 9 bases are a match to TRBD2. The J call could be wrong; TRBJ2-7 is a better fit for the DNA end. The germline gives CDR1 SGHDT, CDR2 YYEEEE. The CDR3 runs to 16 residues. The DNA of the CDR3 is TGTGCCAGCAGCTTGCTAGCGGGATGGGAACCCTACGAGCAGTACTTC. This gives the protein CASSLLAGWEPYEQYF.

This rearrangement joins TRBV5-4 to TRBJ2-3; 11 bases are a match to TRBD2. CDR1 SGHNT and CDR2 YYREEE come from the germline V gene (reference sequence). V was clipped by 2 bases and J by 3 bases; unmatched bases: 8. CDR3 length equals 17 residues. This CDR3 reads CASSFPTSGSTTDTQYF. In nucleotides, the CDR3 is TGTGCCAGCAGCTTCCCAACTAGCGGGAGTACAACAGATACGCAGTATTTT.

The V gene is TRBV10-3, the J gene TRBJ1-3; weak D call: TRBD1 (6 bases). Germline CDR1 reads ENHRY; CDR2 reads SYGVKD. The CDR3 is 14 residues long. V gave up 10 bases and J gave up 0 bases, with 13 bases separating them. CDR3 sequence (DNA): TGTGCCACCACCGGAGGGGGCTCTGGAAACACCATATATTTT. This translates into CATTGGGSGNTIYF.

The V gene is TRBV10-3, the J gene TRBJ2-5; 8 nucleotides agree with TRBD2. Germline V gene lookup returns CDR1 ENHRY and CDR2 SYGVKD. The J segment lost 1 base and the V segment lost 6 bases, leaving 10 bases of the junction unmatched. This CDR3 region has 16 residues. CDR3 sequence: CAIRAGSGGIQETQYF. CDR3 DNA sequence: TGTGCCATCAGAGCGGGCAGCGGGGGCATCCAAGAGACCCAGTACTTC.

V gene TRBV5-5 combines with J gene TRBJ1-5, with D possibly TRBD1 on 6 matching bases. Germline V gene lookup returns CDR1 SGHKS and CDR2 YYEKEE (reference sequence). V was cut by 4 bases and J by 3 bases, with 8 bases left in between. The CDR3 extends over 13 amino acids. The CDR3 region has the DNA TGTGCCAGCAGCCGGGGGGCCAATCAGCCCCAGCATTTT. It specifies CASSRGANQPQHF.

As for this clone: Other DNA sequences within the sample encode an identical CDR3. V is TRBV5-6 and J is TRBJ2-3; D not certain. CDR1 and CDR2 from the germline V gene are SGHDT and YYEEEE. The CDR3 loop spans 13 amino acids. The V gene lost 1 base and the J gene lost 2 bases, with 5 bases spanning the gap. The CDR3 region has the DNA TGTGCCAGCAGCTTGAGGCCCACAGATACGCAGTATTTT. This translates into CASSLRPTDTQYF.

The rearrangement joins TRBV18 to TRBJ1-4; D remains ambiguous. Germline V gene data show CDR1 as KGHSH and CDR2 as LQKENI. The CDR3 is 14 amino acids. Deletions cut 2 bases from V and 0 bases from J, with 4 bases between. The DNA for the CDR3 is TGTGCCAGCTCACCAGCAGCAACTAATGAAAAACTGTTTTTT. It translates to CASSPAATNEKLFF.

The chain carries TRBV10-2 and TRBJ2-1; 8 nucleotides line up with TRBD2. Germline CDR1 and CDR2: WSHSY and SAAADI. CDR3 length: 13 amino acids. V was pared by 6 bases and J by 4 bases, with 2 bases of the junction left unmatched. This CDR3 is CASRLAEYNEQFF. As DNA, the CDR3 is TGCGCCAGCAGACTAGCGGAATACAATGAGCAGTTCTTC.